This TCR beta chain was obtained from a study of radiation and T cells in renal cell carcinoma. Study as a whole: Nephrectomy followed 15 Gy stereotactic body radiation by 4 weeks. Overall study results and limits: Top tumor clonotypes rose in blood 2 weeks post-radiation, then contracted.

The CDR3 totals 14 residues. Germline CDR1 and CDR2: SGHTA and FQGNSA. V was pared by 0 bases and J by 2 bases, with 7 bases between. This clone has just a few counts. Its specificity is unknown. Sequencing was performed with immunoSEQ multiplex PCR; in TCRdb, only in-frame clones are kept and a portion is missing. The sample consists of about 150,000 clones, around nine tenths of them appearing once. Indicated time point: baseline pretreatment blood. Treatment meaning: 15 Gy SBRT to primary tumor, nephrectomy 4 weeks later. The receptor was isolated from a woman in her 50s with renal cell carcinoma. The material sequenced was blood, taken from a patient whose treatment included radiotherapy and nephrectomy. The V call is TRBV7-2, the J call TRBJ1-1; D ambiguous. CDR3 loop: CASSLAPDNTEAFF. The CDR3 DNA follows: TGTGCCAGCAGCTTAGCACCAGATAACACTGAAGCTTTCTTT. Using reference TRBV7-2 and TRBJ1-1 for the parts outside the CDR3, the full variable domain is GAGVSQSPSNKVTEKGKDVELRCDPISGHTALYWYRQSLGQGLEFLIYFQGNSAPDKSGLPSDRFSAERTGGSVSTLTIQRTQQEDSAVYLCASSLAPDNTEAFFGQGTRLTVV.